Each of the 6 T cell receptor beta chains below was sequenced from the same sample in a study of cytomegalovirus exposure and HLA in healthy donors. PCR primers comprised 60 Vbeta and 13 Jbeta primers. Only in-frame clones appear in the TCRdb table, and some are missing; sequencing was by immunoSEQ multiplex PCR. The repertoire holds over 150,000 clones, with 60% to 80% as singletons. The sequenced sample consisted of PBMCs. The source is a woman aged 40-49 years in good health and CMV-seropositive.

The chain has TRBV11-3 and TRBJ2-7; no firm D call. Germline V gene sequence: CDR1 SGHNT, CDR2 YENEEA. The CDR3 totals 12 residues. The V end was cut by 0 bases, the J end by 6 bases, with 6 bases between. The CDR3 DNA is TGTGCCAGCAGCTTAGATAAGCGCGAGCAGTACTTC. Encoded protein: CASSLDKREQYF.

The chain links TRBV2 to TRBJ1-5, with 9 positions matching TRBD1. The CDR3 sequence is 19 residues long. Germline values: CDR1 SNHLY, CDR2 FYNNEI. The trim removed 2 bases at V and 7 bases at J, leaving 18 bases unmatched. This chain's CDR3 is CASSESGQGDLFQAQPQHF. CDR3 sequence (DNA): TGTGCCAGCAGTGAATCGGGACAGGGCGATCTTTTTCAGGCCCAGCCCCAGCATTTT.

The chain couples TRBV7-9 to TRBJ1-5; D is uncertain. V dropped 3 bases and J dropped 4 bases, with 4 bases sitting between them. The germline V gene encodes CDR1 SEHNR and CDR2 FQNEAQ (reference sequence). The CDR3 has 12 amino acids. CDR3 sequence reads: CASSLENQPQHF. The DNA for the CDR3 is TGTGCCAGCAGCTTGGAGAATCAGCCCCAGCATTTT.

This rearrangement joins TRBV7-2 to TRBJ2-7; 8 nucleotides line up with TRBD1. The V gene end was trimmed by 4 bases and the J gene end by 3 bases; junction bases not matched to a gene: 11. Per the germline V gene, CDR1 is SGHTA and CDR2 is FQGNSA. The CDR3 sequence is 16 residues long. CDR3 protein: CASSSQGDRSVYEQYF. CDR3 sequence (DNA): TGTGCCAGCAGCTCACAAGGGGACAGGTCTGTCTACGAGCAGTACTTC. Supplemented by reference TRBV7-2 and TRBJ2-7, the full variable domain reads GAGVSQSPSNKVTEKGKDVELRCDPISGHTALYWYRQSLGQGLEFLIYFQGNSAPDKSGLPSDRFSAERTGGSVSTLTIQRTQQEDSAVYLCASSSQGDRSVYEQYFGPGTRLTVT.

The genes are TRBV18 and TRBJ1-3; D is possibly TRBD1 (5 bases). V was cut by 3 bases and J by 0 bases, with 12 bases left in between. The CDR3 has 16 amino acids. In germline, CDR1 is KGHSH, CDR2 LQKENI. The CDR3 reads CASSPTPGFSGNTIYF. Written as DNA, the CDR3 is TGTGCCAGCTCACCCACGCCAGGGTTCTCTGGAAACACCATATATTTT.

This clone was picked up one time. The chain employs TRBV18 and TRBJ1-1; D is possibly TRBD1 (5 bases). V was trimmed by 3 bases and J by 0 bases, leaving 14 bases between them. This CDR3 has 16 residues. Germline V gives CDR1 KGHSH, CDR2 LQKENI. The CDR3 protein is CASSPTGDIMNTEAFF. The CDR3 region has the DNA TGTGCCAGCTCACCCACAGGCGATATTATGAACACTGAAGCTTTCTTT.